These 17 T cell receptor beta chains share one sample of origin, sequenced in a study of identical twins. TCRdb reprocessed the 5' RACE reads with MiXCR, giving one entry per CDR3 protein. The sample carries under 500,000 distinct CDR3 sequences, roughly an eighth recorded once. The data were also submitted as part of a second study, on yellow fever vaccine responses in identical twins.

Sequencing was done on a sample of CD4+ T cells sorted from blood. These receptors were taken from a woman in her late teens or twenties in good health.

The table lists this clonotype with a few counts. This chain uses TRBV20-1 with TRBJ1-1; D is uncertain. The germline CDR1 and CDR2 sequences are DFQATT and SNEGSKA (reference sequence). V was pared by 1 base and J by 0 bases, with 6 bases between. This CDR3 spans 13 amino acids. The CDR3 spells CSARVALNTEAFF. DNA of the CDR3: TGCAGTGCTAGAGTTGCATTGAACACTGAAGCTTTCTTT.

The V and J genes are TRBV6-2 or TRBV6-3 and TRBJ2-2; 8 nucleotides line up with TRBD2. The length of the CDR3 is 16 residues. Germline CDR1 and CDR2: MNHEY and SVGEGT. The J segment lost 6 bases and the V segment lost 0 bases, leaving 6 bases of the junction unmatched. The CDR3 protein is CASSYSSGSSPGELFF. CDR3 DNA sequence: TGTGCCAGCAGTTACTCGAGCGGGAGTAGTCCCGGGGAGCTGTTTTTT.

V gene TRBV28 combines with J gene TRBJ2-2; 9 positions match TRBD2. This CDR3 has 15 residues. With V trimmed by 6 bases and J by 4 bases, 6 bases remained unmatched. Per germline, CDR1 MDHEN and CDR2 SYDVKM. CDR3 in DNA: TGTGCCAGCAGGCGGGGGGGAAGGGTCACCGGGGAGCTGTTTTTT. It is translated as CASRRGGRVTGELFF.

This clonotype has more than one count but fewer than ten. The chain has TRBV29-1 and TRBJ1-2; no definite D call. This CDR3 spans 11 amino acids. V gave up 7 bases and J gave up 2 bases, with 8 bases separating them. The germline gives CDR1 SQVTM, CDR2 ANQGSEA. CDR3 loop: CSGATNYGYTF. DNA for the CDR3: TGCAGCGGTGCAACCAACTATGGCTACACCTTC.

The CDR3 DNA reads TGTGCCAGCAGTAACACTCGAGCGGAGCAGTACTTC. Amino acid sequence: CASSNTRAEQYF. The rearrangement links TRBV6-5 to TRBJ2-7; D is uncertain. This CDR3 is 12 amino acids long. Germline lookup yields CDR1 MNHEY and CDR2 SVGAGI. Trimming shortened V by 5 bases and J by 7 bases, and 12 bases separated the two germline ends.

This clonotype was observed a few times. J is TRBJ2-1 and V is TRBV5-1; 7 bases match TRBD1. This CDR3 has 14 amino acids. V lost 4 bases and J lost 3; bases outside the gene matches: 4. CDR1 is SGHRS and CDR2 is YFSETQ in the germline V gene. CDR3 sequence (DNA): TGCGCCAGCAGCATGGGACAGCACTACAATGAGCAGTTCTTC. Its translation: CASSMGQHYNEQFF.

This clonotype was found a few times. The V gene is TRBV25-1, the J gene TRBJ2-7; D remains ambiguous. Germline assignment: CDR1 MGHDK and CDR2 SYGVNS. There are 12 residues in the CDR3. V dropped 7 bases and J dropped 3 bases, with 10 bases sitting between them. CDR3 coding DNA: TGTGCCAGCACCGGCAATAGCTACGAGCAGTACTTC. It translates to CASTGNSYEQYF.

This chain joins TRBV20-1 and TRBJ2-1; D gene uncertain. Germline V gene sequence: CDR1 DFQATT, CDR2 SNEGSKA (reference sequence). The germline V and J ends were trimmed by 2 bases and 0 bases, with 8 bases remaining between them. The CDR3 is 14 amino acids. The CDR3 DNA reads TGCAGTGCTAGATTTCAGAGCTCCTACAATGAGCAGTTCTTC. Protein product: CSARFQSSYNEQFF.

V is TRBV20-1 and J is TRBJ2-1; weak D call: TRBD2 (6 bases). Germline CDR1 DFQATT, CDR2 SNEGSKA (reference sequence). The CDR3 totals 14 residues. Trimming pared 4 bases from V and 6 bases from J, leaving 16 bases between. This CDR3 is CSAKSGGKANEQFF. Here the CDR3 DNA reads TGCAGTGCTAAAAGCGGCGGGAAGGCCAATGAGCAGTTCTTC.

This clonotype was picked up a small number of times. The chain recombines TRBV6-5 with TRBJ2-3; no clear D gene. Trimming pared 5 bases from V and 2 bases from J, leaving 14 bases between. CDR1 and CDR2 (germline): MNHEY, SVGAGI. There are 15 residues in the CDR3. Here the CDR3 reads CASSLSAAPTDTQYF. In nucleotides, the CDR3 is TGTGCCAGCAGTCTCTCGGCGGCTCCCACAGATACGCAGTATTTT.

The chain couples TRBV12-3 or TRBV12-4 to TRBJ2-7, with 9 bases aligning to TRBD1. V lost 6 bases to trimming and J lost 2 bases; unmatched junction nucleotides: 5. This CDR3 is 14 amino acids long. The CDR3 spells CASRGTGSTYEQYF. The CDR3 region has the DNA TGTGCCAGCAGGGGGACAGGGAGTACCTACGAGCAGTACTTC.

This clonotype was recorded only once. The gene calls are TRBV6-5 and TRBJ2-3, with 12 bases lining up with TRBD1. Germline CDR1 reads MNHEY; CDR2 reads SVGAGI. This CDR3 spans 18 amino acids. J was trimmed by 6 bases and V by 4 bases; bases with no gene match: 14. The chain's CDR3 is CASSSIGRDRGLPDTQYF. The CDR3 region has the DNA TGTGCCAGCAGTTCGATCGGCCGGGACAGGGGGCTACCGGATACGCAGTATTTT.

V usage is TRBV2 and J usage is TRBJ2-7; maybe TRBD2 (5 bases). CDR3 length equals 13 residues. Germline V gene sequence: CDR1 SNHLY, CDR2 FYNNEI. V dropped 8 bases and J dropped 3 bases, with 14 bases sitting between them. The CDR3: CASGEDGGYEQYF. CDR3 coding DNA: TGTGCCAGCGGAGAGGACGGAGGCTACGAGCAGTACTTC.

As regards this clonotype: One end of the junction varies from germline; a read error may be responsible. V usage is TRBV4-3 and J usage is TRBJ1-1; D is unresolved. Germline V gene data show CDR1 as LGHNA and CDR2 as YSLEER. CDR3 length equals 15 residues. CDR3 coding DNA: TGCGCCAGCAGCCAAGATATAACGCTGAAAACTGAAGCTTTCTTT. This sequence encodes CASSQDITLKTEAFF.

This clonotype was detected a few times. The chain combines TRBV20-1 with TRBJ1-1, with D unclear. In germline, CDR1 is DFQATT, CDR2 SNEGSKA (reference sequence). The CDR3 consists of 11 residues. Trimming took off 4 bases at V and 5 bases at J, with 8 bases between the two ends. CDR3 sequence (DNA): TGCAGTGCTAAGAGGGTTACTGAAGCTTTCTTT. It codes for CSAKRVTEAFF.

The V gene is TRBV20-1, the J gene TRBJ2-2, with unresolved D. CDR3 size: 13 residues. Germline V CDR1 and CDR2: DFQATT, SNEGSKA (reference sequence). Trimming removed 0 bases from V and 9 bases from J, with 11 bases in between. The CDR3 nucleotides are TGCAGTGCTAGAGATGATGCATTTCGGGAGCTGTTTTTT. This encodes CSARDDAFRELFF.

The sample holds many counts of this clonotype. The chain is built from TRBV20-1 and TRBJ2-7; 15 nucleotides align to TRBD2. This CDR3 is built from 16 residues. Germline V lookup: CDR1 DFQATT, CDR2 SNEGSKA (reference sequence). V lost 4 bases, J lost 2 bases, and 6 bases stayed unmatched. CDR3 protein: CSAKGLAGGKTYEQYF. In nucleotides, the CDR3 is TGCAGTGCTAAGGGACTAGCGGGGGGCAAAACCTACGAGCAGTACTTC.